These 27 T cell receptor beta chains share one sample of origin, sequenced in a study of T cell repertoires in cytomegalovirus infection. TCRdb re-derived calls from the reads in MiXCR, one entry per CDR3 protein. The sample holds about 480,000 distinct CDR3 sequences, roughly a third seen once. The antigens of these receptors remain unknown. Sequences were derived from cultured PBMCs, sampled from culture after CMV antigen stimulation. The receptors stem from a human donor in good health (CMV status not recorded). Some clones in this sample may be carry-over from other donors' samples.

This clonotype has more than one count but fewer than ten. The chain carries TRBV7-2 and TRBJ2-5; 9 positions agree with TRBD2. The CDR3 runs 14 residues. Losses at the gene ends were 3 bases for V and 5 bases for J; bases not matched to a gene: 4. Germline values: CDR1 SGHTA, CDR2 FQGNSA. The CDR3 loop is CASSFTSGGETQYF. CDR3 DNA sequence: TGTGCCAGCAGCTTTACCAGCGGGGGGGAGACCCAGTACTTC.

The J gene is TRBJ2-3, the V gene TRBV5-5, with 9 bases lining up with TRBD2. The germline CDR1 and CDR2 sequences are SGHKS and YYEKEE (reference sequence). The ends lost 0 bases at V and 6 bases at J; junction bases unmatched: 8. The CDR3 spans 16 residues. CDR3 DNA: TGTGCCAGCAGCTTGGGTGGGCTAGCGGGAATGGATACGCAGTATTTT. This translates into CASSLGGLAGMDTQYF.

The chain joins TRBV11-2 to TRBJ1-5; D is unresolved. Trimming removed 3 bases at V and 4 bases at J, with 4 bases between. Germline-derived CDR1 and CDR2 are SGHAT and FQNNGV. This CDR3 has 12 residues. The CDR3 protein is CASSFNNQPQHF. In DNA form, the CDR3 reads TGTGCCAGCAGCTTTAATAATCAGCCCCAGCATTTT.

The chain combines TRBV7-2 with TRBJ2-7; no clear D gene. Germline values: CDR1 SGHTA, CDR2 FQGNSA. This CDR3 has 14 residues. V lost 5 bases, J lost 3 bases, and 14 bases lay in between. The CDR3 here is CASSPSLGRYEQYF. The CDR3 bases are TGTGCCAGCAGCCCGTCGTTGGGCCGCTACGAGCAGTACTTC.

This chain connects TRBV27 to TRBJ2-7; D is unclear. CDR1 is MNHEY, CDR2 SMNVEV, per germline (reference sequence). Trimming stripped 5 bases from V and 0 bases from J, with 11 bases between. The CDR3 totals 14 residues. CDR3 bases: TGTGCCAGCAGTCCTTCGTCCTACTCCTACGAGCAGTACGTC. It is translated as CASSPSSYSYEQYV.

This clonotype was seen more than once but under ten times. This chain connects TRBV10-3 to TRBJ1-2; unclear D gene. This CDR3 has 13 residues. Germline V gives CDR1 ENHRY, CDR2 SYGVKD. Between the trimmed V and J ends, which lost 0 bases and 5 bases, there was a span of 7 bases. CDR3 coding DNA: TGTGCCATCAGTGAGTCGAGGTCGTATGGCTACACCTTC. Amino acids: CAISESRSYGYTF.

V usage is TRBV6-6 and J usage is TRBJ2-5; D ambiguous. The V gene lost 0 bases and the J gene lost 2 bases, with 16 bases spanning the gap. The CDR3 runs 17 residues. Germline CDR1 reads MNHNY; CDR2 reads SVGAGI (reference sequence). As DNA, the CDR3 is TGTGCCAGCAGTTACTCCCCAAACCTGCTATCGCAAGAGACCCAGTACTTC. Amino acids: CASSYSPNLLSQETQYF.

This clonotype was observed a few times. CDR3 loop: CASSYPRGQGEMNTEAFF. The CDR3 DNA follows: TGTGCCAGCAGTTACCCCCGGGGACAGGGCGAGATGAACACTGAAGCTTTCTTT. The chain combines TRBV6-2 or TRBV6-3 with TRBJ1-1; 9 bases fit TRBD1. V shed 2 bases, J shed 0 bases, and the junction held 10 bases outside the gene matches. Germline lookup yields CDR1 MNHEY and CDR2 SVGEGT. This CDR3 region has 18 residues.

CDR3 sequence (DNA): TGTGCCAGCAGCTTCTCCCGGGAGGTCGGTGAGCAGTTCTTC. This encodes CASSFSREVGEQFF. The chain has TRBV11-1 and TRBJ2-1, with 7 nucleotides matching TRBD2. Germline CDR1 and CDR2: SGHAT and FQDESV (reference sequence). This CDR3 has 14 amino acids. J was trimmed by 9 bases and V by 3 bases; bases with no gene match: 8.

This clonotype was seen only once. CDR3 residues: CASSSLGQNYNEQFF. The CDR3, as DNA: TGTGCCAGCAGCTCCCTTGGACAGAACTACAATGAGCAGTTCTTC. The chain couples TRBV11-2 to TRBJ2-1, with D tentatively TRBD1 (6 bases). The germline CDR1 and CDR2 sequences are SGHAT and FQNNGV. This CDR3 contains 15 residues. Trimming left V 4 bases short and J 3 bases short, with 13 bases between.

This chain links TRBV7-9 with TRBJ2-3; D call uncertain. CDR3 size: 14 residues. Germline CDR1 and CDR2: SEHNR and FQNEAQ (reference sequence). Trimming took off 5 bases at V and 4 bases at J, with 13 bases between the two ends. DNA for the CDR3: TGTGCCAGCAGCGCTAGAGAGGCCGCAGATACGCAGTATTTT. Translated, it gives CASSAREAADTQYF.

The chain combines TRBV5-6 with TRBJ1-1; TRBD1 agrees at 9 bases. V lost 0 bases, J lost 11 bases, and 5 bases stayed unmatched. Per the germline V gene, CDR1 is SGHDT and CDR2 is YYEEEE. This CDR3 region has 13 residues. This CDR3 is CASSLGQGEKAFF. The CDR3 bases are TGTGCCAGCAGCTTGGGACAGGGGGAAAAGGCTTTCTTT.

This rearrangement joins TRBV11-2 to TRBJ2-7; D possibly matches TRBD1 or TRBD2 (6 bases each). The germline V and J ends were trimmed by 5 bases and 5 bases, with 19 bases remaining between them. The CDR3 length is 15 residues. Germline V gene sequence: CDR1 SGHAT, CDR2 FQNNGV. The CDR3 protein is CASSHYRHREDEQYV. The CDR3, as DNA: TGTGCCAGCAGCCATTATCGACACAGGGAGGACGAGCAGTACGTC.

The chain is built from TRBV28 and TRBJ1-4; 9 bases are shared with TRBD1. The V gene's germline CDR1 is MDHEN and CDR2 SYDVKM. The CDR3 sequence is 12 residues long. V trimming: 6 bases; J trimming: 17 bases; junction bases outside the gene matches: 10. CDR3 DNA sequence: TGTGCCAGCAGCCCAGCGGACAGGGGATTATTTTTT. Its protein product is CASSPADRGLFF.

In its sample, this clonotype was seen a few times. V is TRBV10-3 and J is TRBJ1-3, with D unclear. The CDR3 extends over 15 amino acids. The V and J ends lost 3 bases and 1 base respectively, with 10 bases between them. The germline gives CDR1 ENHRY, CDR2 SYGVKD. This CDR3 reads CAISDPTISGNTIYF. CDR3 DNA sequence: TGTGCCATCAGTGATCCGACAATTTCTGGAAACACCATATATTTT.

This clonotype was detected many times. The J gene is TRBJ2-3, the V gene TRBV7-2, with 11 bases matching TRBD2. The CDR3 covers 18 residues. The germline V gene encodes CDR1 SGHTA and CDR2 FQGNSA. V dropped 3 bases and J dropped 0; count of bases not matched to a gene: 8. The CDR3 bases are TGTGCCAGCAGCTTTGAGGGACTAGCGGCCTATAGCACAGATACGCAGTATTTT. Protein sequence: CASSFEGLAAYSTDTQYF.

This clonotype was counted at least ten times. In nucleotides, the CDR3 is TGTGCCAGCAGCTACGGAGCGCCCACCTACGAGCAGTACTTC. This codes for CASSYGAPTYEQYF. The J gene is TRBJ2-7, the V gene TRBV7-2; unclear D gene. The CDR3 covers 14 residues. Germline-derived CDR1 and CDR2 are SGHTA and FQGNSA. Trimming took 4 bases from V and 2 from J, leaving 12 bases between them.

The chain uses TRBV30 and TRBJ2-6, with a tentative D call TRBD1 (5 bases). V was trimmed by 4 bases and J by 4 bases, leaving 14 bases between them. The CDR3 length is 15 residues. Per the germline V gene, CDR1 is GTSNPN and CDR2 is SVGIG (reference sequence). CDR3 sequence (DNA): TGTGCCTGGAATAATAGGGGTTCAGGGGCCAACGTCCTGACTTTC. Translating it yields CAWNNRGSGANVLTF.

The rearrangement links TRBV6-2 or TRBV6-3 to TRBJ2-2, with D perhaps TRBD2 (7 bases). Trimming removed 1 base from V and 2 bases from J, with 11 bases in between. This CDR3 comprises 16 residues. CDR1 is MNHEY, CDR2 SVGEGT, per germline. In DNA, the CDR3 is TGTGCCAGCAGTTACTTGGGCGGGGGCAACACCGGGGAGCTGTTTTTT. Translating it yields CASSYLGGGNTGELFF.

CDR3 in DNA: TGTGCCAGCAGTTTCTGGACTAGCGGTCACACCGGGGAGCTGTTTTTT. Amino acids: CASSFWTSGHTGELFF. This chain links TRBV12-3 or TRBV12-4 with TRBJ2-2; 10 bases fit TRBD2. CDR3 length equals 16 residues. After removal of 3 bases from V and 3 bases from J, the junction contained 4 bases not matched to a gene.

The rearrangement joins TRBV14 to TRBJ1-1; D is ambiguous. V shed 2 bases and J shed 1 base, with 8 bases lying between them. Germline CDR1 reads SGHDN; CDR2 reads FVKESK. The CDR3 loop spans 14 amino acids. The CDR3 nucleotides are TGTGCCAGCAGCCAATTATCCCAGAACACTGAAGCTTTCTTT. Protein: CASSQLSQNTEAFF. Supplemented by reference TRBV14 and TRBJ1-1, the full variable domain reads EAGVTQFPSHSVIEKGQTVTLRCDPISGHDNLYWYRRVMGKEIKFLLHFVKESKQDESGMPNNRFLAERTGGTYSTLKVQPAELEDSGVYFCASSQLSQNTEAFFGQGTRLTVV.

The chain recombines TRBV7-9 with TRBJ2-7; 7 bases agree with TRBD1. Trimming cost V 1 base and J 5 bases; bases outside gene matches: 5. The CDR3 is 14 residues long. Germline V gene lookup returns CDR1 SEHNR and CDR2 FQNEAQ (reference sequence). The CDR3 nucleotides read TGTGCCAGCAGCTTAGGCCTAGGGGGCCACGAGCAGTACTTC. Translation: CASSLGLGGHEQYF.

This clonotype was counted a few times. The chain joins TRBV7-8 to TRBJ1-1; a weak D match, TRBD1 (6 bases). CDR3 length: 13 residues. Per germline, CDR1 SGHVS and CDR2 FQNEAQ. The V end lost 7 bases, the J end lost 5 bases, and 14 bases lay between the germline ends. The CDR3, as DNA: TGTGCCAGCATCCCACAGGGAGGTACTGAAGCTTTCTTT. Its translation is CASIPQGGTEAFF. Looking up the rest from reference TRBV7-8 and TRBJ1-1 gives the full variable domain: GAGVSQSPRYKVAKRGQDVALRCDPISGHVSLFWYQQALGQGPEFLTYFQNEAQLDKSGLPSDRFFAERPEGSVSTLKIQRTQQEDSAVYLCASIPQGGTEAFFGQGTRLTVV.

V and J are TRBV4-1 and TRBJ1-5; a possible D gene is TRBD1 (6 bases). The V gene lost 1 base and the J gene lost 6 bases, with 16 bases spanning the gap. The CDR3 consists of 16 residues. From germline, CDR1 is MGHRA and CDR2 YSYEKL. Written as DNA, the CDR3 is TGCGCCAGCAGCCAAGGTTGGGGGCGGACGTTTCAGCCCCAGCATTTT. It specifies CASSQGWGRTFQPQHF.

This clonotype has only a few counts. V and J are TRBV4-3 and TRBJ1-1; D not certain. V was trimmed by 0 bases and J by 7 bases, leaving 15 bases between them. The CDR3 sequence is 15 residues long. CDR1 and CDR2 (germline): LGHNA, YSLEER. CDR3 protein: CASSQDRPGMGEAFF. Here the CDR3 DNA reads TGCGCCAGCAGCCAAGACCGACCAGGAATGGGTGAAGCTTTCTTT.

The J gene is TRBJ2-4, the V gene TRBV6-5; D not certain. V lost 0 bases and J 4 bases, leaving 10 bases between the germline ends. The V gene's germline CDR1 is MNHEY and CDR2 SVGAGI. This CDR3 spans 15 amino acids. The CDR3 spells CASSYSTARKNIQYF. For the CDR3, the DNA is TGTGCCAGCAGTTACTCGACGGCTAGAAAAAACATTCAGTACTTC.

This clonotype was picked up many times. This chain joins TRBV7-2 and TRBJ2-1; D remains unclear. This CDR3 has 16 residues. Trimming left V 0 bases short and J 9 bases short, with 18 bases between. Germline values: CDR1 SGHTA, CDR2 FQGNSA. The CDR3 loop is CASSLARARVGPEQFF. CDR3 sequence (DNA): TGTGCCAGCAGCTTAGCCAGAGCTAGGGTCGGGCCTGAGCAGTTCTTC.